This record looks at one TCR beta chain sequence and its context. The antigen is not known. This sample was included in a study of cytomegalovirus exposure and HLA in healthy donors. It was with 60 Vbeta and 13 Jbeta primers that the PCR ran. Profiling relied on immunoSEQ multiplex PCR, and the TCRdb table lists in-frame clones only, not all of them. The sample consists of tens of thousands of clones, 70% to 75% of them appearing once. Study conclusions and caveats: Associated with cytomegalovirus, according to the listing, were around 170 TCR beta chains. An analysis was carried out later, and it reportedly showed fewer N-insertions in an Asian-associated ancestry cluster than the 666-donor mean. Most TCR beta V segments were productive about 87% or about 30% of the time in an earlier analysis.

CDR1 and CDR2 from the germline V gene are SEHNR and FQNEAQ (reference sequence). This CDR3 spans 17 amino acids. Deletions cut 3 bases from V and 0 bases from J, with 12 bases between. V gene TRBV7-9 combines with J gene TRBJ2-6; D remains ambiguous. Sequenced material: PBMCs. The receptor was derived from a woman in her 30s in good health and CMV-seronegative. The CDR3 region has the DNA TGTGCCAGCAGCTTTACTTCGTACCGCTCTGGGGCCAACGTCCTGACTTTC. The encoded protein is CASSFTSYRSGANVLTF.